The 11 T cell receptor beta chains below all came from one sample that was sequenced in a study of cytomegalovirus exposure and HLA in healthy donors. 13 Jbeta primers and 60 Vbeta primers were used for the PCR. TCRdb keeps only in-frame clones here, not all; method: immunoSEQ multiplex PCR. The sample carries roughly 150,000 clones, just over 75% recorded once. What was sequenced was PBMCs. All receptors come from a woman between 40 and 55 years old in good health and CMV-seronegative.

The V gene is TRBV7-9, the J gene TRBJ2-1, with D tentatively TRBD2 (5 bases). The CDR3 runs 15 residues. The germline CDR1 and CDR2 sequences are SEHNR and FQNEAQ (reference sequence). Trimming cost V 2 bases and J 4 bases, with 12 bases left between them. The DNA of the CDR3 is TGTGCCAGCAGCTTACCGGGATGGGCTTACAATGAGCAGTTCTTC. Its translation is CASSLPGWAYNEQFF.

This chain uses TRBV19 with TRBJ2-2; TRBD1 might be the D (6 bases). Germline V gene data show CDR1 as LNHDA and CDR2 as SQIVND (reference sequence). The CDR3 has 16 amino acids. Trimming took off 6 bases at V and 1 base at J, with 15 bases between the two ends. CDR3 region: CASRRGQNLNTGELFF. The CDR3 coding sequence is TGTGCCAGTAGGAGAGGACAGAACTTGAACACCGGGGAGCTGTTTTTT.

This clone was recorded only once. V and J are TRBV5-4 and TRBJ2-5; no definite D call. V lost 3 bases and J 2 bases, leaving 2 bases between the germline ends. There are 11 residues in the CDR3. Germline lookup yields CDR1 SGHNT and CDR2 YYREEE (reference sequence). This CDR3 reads CASSSQETQYF. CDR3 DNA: TGTGCCAGCAGCTCACAAGAGACCCAGTACTTC.

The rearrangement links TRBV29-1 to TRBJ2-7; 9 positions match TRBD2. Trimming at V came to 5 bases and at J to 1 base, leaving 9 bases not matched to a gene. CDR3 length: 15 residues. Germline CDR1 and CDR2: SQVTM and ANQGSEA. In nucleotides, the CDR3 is TGCAGCGTTCGAGGGGTAGCGGGAGATTCCTACGAGCAGTACTTC. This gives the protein CSVRGVAGDSYEQYF.

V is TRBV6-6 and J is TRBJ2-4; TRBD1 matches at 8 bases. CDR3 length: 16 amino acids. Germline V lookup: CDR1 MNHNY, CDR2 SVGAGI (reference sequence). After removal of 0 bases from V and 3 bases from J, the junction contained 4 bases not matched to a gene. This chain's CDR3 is CASSYSSGGVKNIQYF. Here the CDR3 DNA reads TGTGCCAGCAGTTACTCGTCAGGGGGCGTCAAAAACATTCAGTACTTC.

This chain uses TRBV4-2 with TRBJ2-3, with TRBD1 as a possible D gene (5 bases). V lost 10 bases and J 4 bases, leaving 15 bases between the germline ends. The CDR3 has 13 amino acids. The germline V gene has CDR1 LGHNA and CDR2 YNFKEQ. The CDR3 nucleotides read TGTGCCACCTCCCAGGGAAGATCAGATACGCAGTATTTT. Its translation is CATSQGRSDTQYF.

CDR3 DNA: TGTGCCAGCAGTTTATGGACTAGCGGGAGTGGTAATGAGCAGTTCTTC. This sequence encodes CASSLWTSGSGNEQFF. This chain joins TRBV27 and TRBJ2-1, with 13 nucleotides matching TRBD2. CDR1 is MNHEY, CDR2 SMNVEV, per germline (reference sequence). J lost 7 bases, V lost 1 base, and 4 bases had no gene match. The CDR3 runs to 16 residues.

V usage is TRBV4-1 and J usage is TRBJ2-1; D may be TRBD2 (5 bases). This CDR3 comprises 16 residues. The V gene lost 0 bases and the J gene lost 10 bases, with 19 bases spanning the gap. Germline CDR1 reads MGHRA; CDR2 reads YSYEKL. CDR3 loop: CASSQDVGLGVFEQFF. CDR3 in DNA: TGCGCCAGCAGCCAAGATGTCGGACTCGGTGTTTTCGAGCAGTTCTTC.

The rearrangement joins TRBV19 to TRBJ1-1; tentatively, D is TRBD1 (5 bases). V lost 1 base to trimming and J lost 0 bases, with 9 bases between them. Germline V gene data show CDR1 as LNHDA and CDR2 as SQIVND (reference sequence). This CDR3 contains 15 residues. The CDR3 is CASSIGQPMNTEAFF. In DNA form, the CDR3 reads TGTGCCAGTAGTATAGGACAGCCTATGAACACTGAAGCTTTCTTT.

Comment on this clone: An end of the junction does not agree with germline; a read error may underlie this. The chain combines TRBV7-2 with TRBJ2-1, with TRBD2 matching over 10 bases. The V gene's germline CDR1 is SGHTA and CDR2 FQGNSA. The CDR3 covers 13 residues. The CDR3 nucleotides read TGTGCCAGCAGCTTAGAGGGTAGCGGGAGGATTGTCTTC. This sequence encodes CASSLEGSGRIVF.

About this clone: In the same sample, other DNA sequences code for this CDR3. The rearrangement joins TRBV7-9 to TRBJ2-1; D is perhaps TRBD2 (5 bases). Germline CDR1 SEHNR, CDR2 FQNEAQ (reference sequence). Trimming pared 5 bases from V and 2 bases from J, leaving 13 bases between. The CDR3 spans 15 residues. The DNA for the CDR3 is TGTGCCAGCAGCCCGGAGGTTGGAACCTACAATGAGCAGTTCTTC. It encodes CASSPEVGTYNEQFF.